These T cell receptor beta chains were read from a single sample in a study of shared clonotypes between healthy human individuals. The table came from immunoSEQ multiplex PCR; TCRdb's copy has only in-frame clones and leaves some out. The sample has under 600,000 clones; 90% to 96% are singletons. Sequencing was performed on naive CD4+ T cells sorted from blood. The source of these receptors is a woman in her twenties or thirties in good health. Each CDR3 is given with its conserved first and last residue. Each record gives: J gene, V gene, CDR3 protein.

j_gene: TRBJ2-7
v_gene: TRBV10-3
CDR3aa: CAISDEETYEQYF

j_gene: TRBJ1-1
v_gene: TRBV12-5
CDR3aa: CASQGQVNTEAFF

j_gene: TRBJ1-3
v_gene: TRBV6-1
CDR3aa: CASSDRDGNTIYF

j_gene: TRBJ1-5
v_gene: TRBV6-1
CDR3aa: CASSEAGIQPQHF

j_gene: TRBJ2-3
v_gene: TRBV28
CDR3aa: CASSLSPSGTDTQYF

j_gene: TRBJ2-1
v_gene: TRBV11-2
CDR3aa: CASSHPARGNNEQFF

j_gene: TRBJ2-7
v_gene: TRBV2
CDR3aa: CASSVGEKQYF

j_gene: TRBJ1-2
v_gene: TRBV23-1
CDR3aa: CARRSWQDFNYGYTF

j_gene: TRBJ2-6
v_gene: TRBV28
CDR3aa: CASSFNSGANVLTF

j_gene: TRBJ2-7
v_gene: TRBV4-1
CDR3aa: CASSQTPAGGPYEQYF

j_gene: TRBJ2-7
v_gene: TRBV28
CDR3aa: CASSLSGTSGSYEQYF

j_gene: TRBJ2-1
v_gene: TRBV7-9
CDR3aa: CASSPWDYANEQFF

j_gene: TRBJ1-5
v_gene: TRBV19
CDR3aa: CASSALQGSNQPQHF

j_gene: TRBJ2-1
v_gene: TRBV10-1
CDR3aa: CASSESQTHHDEQFF

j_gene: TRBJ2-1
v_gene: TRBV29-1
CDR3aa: CSGVRVPNEQFF

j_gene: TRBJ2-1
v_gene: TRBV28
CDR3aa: CASSTTLANEQFF

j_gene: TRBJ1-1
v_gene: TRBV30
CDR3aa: CAWSVKGTEAFF

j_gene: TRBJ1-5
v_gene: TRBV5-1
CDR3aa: CASSLGPGANQPQHF

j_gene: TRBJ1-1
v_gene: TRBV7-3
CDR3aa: CASSSQGDTEAFF